The clone carrying this T cell receptor (beta chain) occurred many times. A TCRbeta library incorporating unique molecular identifiers was prepared. Each CDR3 protein is one row after TCRdb ran MiXCR on the PCR reads. The table records 70,000 to 95,000 distinct CDR3 sequences, more than 10% of them present only once. CDR1 is DFQATT, CDR2 SNEGSKA, per germline (reference sequence). This CDR3 has 14 residues. V gave up 3 bases and J gave up 1 base; unmatched junction bases: 3. These data belong to a study of T-cell reconstitution after alpha-beta-depleted transplantation in children. The TCR originated in a human donor who donated a stem cell graft to a child with inherited bone marrow failure. The sample in question was PBMCs from the stem cell graft donor, obtained from the stem cell graft. The chain links TRBV20-1 to TRBJ2-3; TRBD2 matches at 8 bases. Here the CDR3 reads CSASGGAGTDTQYF. In nucleotides, the CDR3 is TGCAGTGCTAGCGGGGGGGCTGGCACAGATACGCAGTATTTT.